The 5 T cell receptor beta chains given below trace back to one sample, sequenced in a study of T cells in localized non-small cell lung cancer. Profiling relied on immunoSEQ multiplex PCR, and the TCRdb table lists in-frame clones only, not all of them. The table has several thousand clones, roughly 25% seen once; the top ten hold 15% to 20%. Source: lung tumor tissue, taken before any cancer treatment. All receptors derive from a man aged 35 to 69 with stage II squamous cell lung carcinoma.

There are a few counts of this clone. The chain carries TRBV11-3 and TRBJ1-5, with D perhaps matching TRBD1 (5 bases). Trimming shortened V by 3 bases and J by 2 bases, and 11 bases separated the two germline ends. Germline assignment: CDR1 SGHNT and CDR2 YENEEA. The CDR3 is 15 amino acids. The CDR3 DNA is TGTGCCAGCAGCTTGGGGCAATTGGGCAATCAGCCCCAGCATTTT. Translated: CASSLGQLGNQPQHF.

Concerning this clone: No DNA is shown, since the ends of the CDR3 on it are uncertain; the CDR3 is the one TCRdb lists. The J gene is TRBJ2-7, the V gene TRBV7-5; the D call in the table, TRBD2, was not verified against the DNA. TRBV7-5 is given as a pseudogene. The CDR3 length equals 14 residues, ends included. The CDR3 is CASSFGRGAYEQYF.

This clone was counted only a few times. The rearrangement joins TRBV9 to TRBJ2-2, with D possibly being TRBD2 (5 bases). V was clipped by 1 base and J by 5 bases, with 9 bases between them. The CDR3 is 14 residues long. The germline CDR1 and CDR2 sequences are SGDLS and YYNGEE. CDR3 residues: CASSVLRDTGELFF. CDR3 bases: TGTGCCAGCAGCGTATTGAGGGATACCGGGGAGCTGTTTTTT. The full variable domain, rest sourced from reference TRBV9 and TRBJ2-2, is DSGVTQTPKHLITATGQRVTLRCSPRSGDLSVYWYQQSLDQGLQFLIQYYNGEERAKGNILERFSAQQFPDLHSELNLSSLELGDSALYFCASSVLRDTGELFFGEGSRLTVL.

This clone is judged medium-sized. The chain links TRBV11-3 to TRBJ1-4, with TRBD1 matching over 12 bases. The trim removed 3 bases at V and 8 bases at J, leaving 4 bases unmatched. The CDR3 is 15 residues long. CDR1 and CDR2 (germline): SGHNT, YENEEA. The CDR3 coding sequence is TGTGCCAGCAGCTTGGGACAGGGGGCTAGGGAAAAACTGTTTTTT. Amino acid sequence: CASSLGQGAREKLFF.

The CDR3 loop reads CASSLRATNEKLFF. The CDR3 bases are TGTGCCAGCAGCCTCAGAGCAACTAATGAAAAACTGTTTTTT. This sequence joins TRBV9 and TRBJ1-4; D gene uncertain. The CDR3 runs to 14 residues. Trimming removed 4 bases at V and 0 bases at J, with 7 bases between. Germline assignment: CDR1 SGDLS and CDR2 YYNGEE.